This T cell receptor (beta chain) appears in the sequencing data of a study of graft-versus-host responses after intestinal transplantation. About the study: Once they had received anti-thymocyte globulin induction, all recipients took tacrolimus and steroids for around 3 years. Overall study results and limits: Some patients had graft-donor T cell macrochimerism. In their allografts, the ratios of graft-versus-host to host-versus-graft T cell clones were high. Some GvH clones appeared in ileal mucosa or blood before recipient bone marrow.

As concerns this clone: Its antigen is not identified.

There are 14 residues in the CDR3. CDR1 is MGHDK, CDR2 SYGVNS, per germline. Trimming stripped 1 base from V and 2 bases from J, with 7 bases between. This table comes from immunoSEQ multiplex PCR, and its TCRdb copy is limited to in-frame clones, with some not included. The table lists fewer than 130,000 clones, 85% to 95% of them singletons. This sample comprised unstimulated CD8+ T cells sorted from spleen or lymph node cells, obtained before intestinal transplant. The receptor was derived from a human donor who received an intestinal transplant. The V and J genes are TRBV25-1 and TRBJ2-3; D is ambiguous. CDR3 sequence reads: CASSEWALTDTQYF. CDR3 nucleotides: TGTGCCAGCAGTGAATGGGCTCTCACAGATACGCAGTATTTT.